The 2 T cell receptor beta chains presented below share a single source sample, sequenced in a study of T cell responses to AZD1222 COVID-19 vaccine. This table comes from immunoSEQ multiplex PCR, and its TCRdb copy is limited to in-frame clones, with some not included. The profile shows approximately 140,000 clones, approximately 90% of them singletons. The sample here was peripheral blood, taken 28 days after the second AZD1222 dose. The receptor set was obtained from an adult who received the AZD1222 COVID-19 vaccine.

A single count supports this clone. This chain links TRBV7-6 with TRBJ1-2, with D unresolved. The CDR3 extends over 15 amino acids. Germline-derived CDR1 and CDR2 are SGHVS and FNYEAQ. The ends were cut back, 8 bases at V and 2 bases at J, with 18 bases in the middle. The CDR3 DNA is TGTGCCAGCCAGAGGTGGTGGGCGGGGAACTATGGCTACACCTTC. Its protein product is CASQRWWAGNYGYTF.

In this sample, this clone turned up once. The chain uses TRBV19 and TRBJ1-1, with 7 nucleotides matching TRBD1. The CDR3 extends over 13 amino acids. V was pared by 6 bases and J by 2 bases, with 3 bases of the junction left unmatched. Germline-derived CDR1 and CDR2 are LNHDA and SQIVND (reference sequence). CDR3 residues: CASSGTVNTEAFF. The CDR3 DNA reads as TGTGCCAGTAGCGGGACAGTCAACACTGAAGCTTTCTTT.